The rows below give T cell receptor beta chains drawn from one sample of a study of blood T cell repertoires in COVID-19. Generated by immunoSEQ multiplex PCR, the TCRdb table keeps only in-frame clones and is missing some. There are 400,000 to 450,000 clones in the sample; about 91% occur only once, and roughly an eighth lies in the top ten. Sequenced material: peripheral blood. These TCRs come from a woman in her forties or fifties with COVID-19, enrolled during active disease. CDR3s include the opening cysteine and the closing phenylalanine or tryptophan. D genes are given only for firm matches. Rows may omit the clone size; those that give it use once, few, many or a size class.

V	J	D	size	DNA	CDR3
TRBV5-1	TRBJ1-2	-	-	TGCGCCAGCAGCTTGGAGGGGATAGGTGGCTACACCTTC	CASSLEGIGGYTF
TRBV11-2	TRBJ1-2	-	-	TGTGCCAGCAGCTTAACACAGGATTCTAACTATGGCTACACCTTC	CASSLTQDSNYGYTF
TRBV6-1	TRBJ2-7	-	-	TGTGCCAGCAGTGACCCCCCGGGGACATCCACCTTC	CASSDPPGTSTF
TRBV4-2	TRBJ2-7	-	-	TGTGCCAGCAGCCCATATCGAACAGGGACCAGCTCCTACGAGCAGTACTTC	CASSPYRTGTSSYEQYF
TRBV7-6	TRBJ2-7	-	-	TGTGCCAGCAGCTTAATGGGCCGCACTTCCCCCGAGCAGTACTTC	CASSLMGRTSPEQYF
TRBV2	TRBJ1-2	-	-	TGTGCCAGCAGTGAAGCGCGAGATTCGGGCTACACCTTC	CASSEARDSGYTF
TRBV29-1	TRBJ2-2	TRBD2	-	TGCAGCGTCCTCGGGGGGGCGCGCACCGGGGAGCTGTTTTTT	CSVLGGARTGELFF
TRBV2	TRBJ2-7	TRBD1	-	TGTGCCAGCAGTGTACTAGACAGGGGGCAAACCTACGAGCAGTACTTC	CASSVLDRGQTYEQYF
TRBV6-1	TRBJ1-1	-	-	TGTGCCAGCAGTGACCTCGGACAGAACACTGAAGCTTTCTTT	CASSDLGQNTEAFF
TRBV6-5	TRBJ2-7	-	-	TGTGCCAGCACTTTAGCATCCTTCTCGGGGGAGCAGTACTTC	CASTLASFSGEQYF
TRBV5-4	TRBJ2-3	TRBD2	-	TGTGCCAGCAGCTTTTCAGCGGGGGTGAGAGATACGCAGTATTTT	CASSFSAGVRDTQYF
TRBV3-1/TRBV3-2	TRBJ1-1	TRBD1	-	TGTGCCAGCAGCAGAGGGACAGGGGTGAACACTGAAGCTTTCTTT	CASSRGTGVNTEAFF
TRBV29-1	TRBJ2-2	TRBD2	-	TGCAGCGTTGAGGGTAGCGGGGGAACCGGGGAGCTGTTTTTT	CSVEGSGGTGELFF
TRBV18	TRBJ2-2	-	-	TGTGCCAGCTCGCTCCAGGGGAACACCGGGGAGCTGTTTTTT	CASSLQGNTGELFF
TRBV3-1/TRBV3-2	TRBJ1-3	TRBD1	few	TGTGCCAGCACCACGAAAAACAGGGGTGGAAACACCATATATTTT	CASTTKNRGGNTIYF
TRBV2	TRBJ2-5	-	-	TGTGCCAGCAGTGAAGTGACGGGAAAGACGGAGACCCAGTACTTC	CASSEVTGKTETQYF
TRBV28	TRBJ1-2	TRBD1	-	TGTGCCAGCAAGGGCCCAGGGGGATATGGCTACACCTTC	CASKGPGGYGYTF
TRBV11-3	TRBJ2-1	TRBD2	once	TGTGCCAGCAGCCCGAAAGCGGGGGCCCCAATCGGGGAGCAGTTCTTC	CASSPKAGAPIGEQFF
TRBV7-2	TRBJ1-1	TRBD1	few	TGTGCCAGCAGCTCAACAGGGGGCGGACAAGGAGCTTTCTTT	CASSSTGGGQGAFF
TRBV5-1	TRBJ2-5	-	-	TGCGCCAGCAGCTTGGCAAGAGGTCAAGAGACCCAGTACTTC	CASSLARGQETQYF
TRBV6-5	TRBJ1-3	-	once	TGTGCCAGCACAGGGGATGGGGACACCATATATTTT	CASTGDGDTIYF
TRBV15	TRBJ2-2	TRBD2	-	TGTGCCACCAGCAGCGCCAGGCTAGCGGGCGACACCGGGGAGCTGTTTTTT	CATSSARLAGDTGELFF
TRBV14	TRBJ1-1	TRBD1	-	TGTGCCAGCAGCACTACCAAGATCAGGGGGATGGACACTGAAGCTTTCTTT	CASSTTKIRGMDTEAFF
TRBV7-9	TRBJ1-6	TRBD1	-	TGTGCCAGCAGCTTAACAGGGGAAGGAGGATCACCCCTCCACTTT	CASSLTGEGGSPLHF
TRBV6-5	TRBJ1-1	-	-	TGTGCCAGCACCCAAATCGCGTCGGACACTGAAGCTTTCTTT	CASTQIASDTEAFF
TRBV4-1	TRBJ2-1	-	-	TGCGCCAGCAGCTCCCGGGTGGAGAACTACAATGAGCAGTTCTTC	CASSSRVENYNEQFF
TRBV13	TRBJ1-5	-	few	TGTGCCAGTACCCAGGGAGGGGATCGCAATCAGCCCCAGCATTTT	CASTQGGDRNQPQHF
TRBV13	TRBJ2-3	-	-	TGTGCCAGCAGCCCCCCTAGCACAGATACGCAGTATTTT	CASSPPSTDTQYF
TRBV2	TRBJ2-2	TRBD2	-	TGTGCCAGCAGTGAGGGACTAGCGAACACCGGGGAGCTGTTTTTT	CASSEGLANTGELFF
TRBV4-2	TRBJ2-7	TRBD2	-	TGTGCCAGCAGCCAGCGGACTAGCGGGGGGTCCTACGAGCAGTACTTC	CASSQRTSGGSYEQYF
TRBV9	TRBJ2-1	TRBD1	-	TGTGCCAGCAGCTCCTTGGACAGGAGCTCCTACAATGAGCAGTTCTTC	CASSSLDRSSYNEQFF
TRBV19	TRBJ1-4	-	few	TGTGCCAGTAGTCCCTCGGGGGGTCCAAGAGGTGAAAAACTGTTTTTT	CASSPSGGPRGEKLFF